This T cell receptor beta chain was captured in a study of siplizumab effects on memory and regulatory T cells. Study findings and constraints: The mapping of alloreactive clones to unstimulated subsets covered only a minor fraction of them. Contribution to the alloresponse seemed major for naive T cells, which also seemed more diverse than memory cells. A significant reduction in alloreactive sequences traceable to unstimulated CD4+ memory cells was produced by siplizumab.

Around 10^5 TCR templates per sample were sequenced. Assay: immunoSEQ multiplex PCR; the TCRdb copy retains only in-frame clones and omits some. The data contain about 110,000 clones, under 95% of them singletons. On this clone itself: Its antigen remains unidentified.

This TCR derives from a human donor in good health. The sample was CD4+ T cells sorted from blood.

The CDR3 nucleotides read TGTGCCAGCAGTTACGTGCAGAATCAGCCCCAGCATTTT. This encodes CASSYVQNQPQHF. The rearrangement links TRBV6-6 to TRBJ1-5; D unclear. Germline CDR1 MNHNY, CDR2 SVGAGI (reference sequence). Deletions cut 2 bases from V and 4 bases from J, with 6 bases between. The CDR3 has 13 residues.